This TCR beta chain was identified during a study of metastatic and nonmetastatic thyroid tumors. TCRdb called clones again from the PCR reads with MiXCR. This table holds 23,000 or so clones, about 24% found once. Germline lookup yields CDR1 MNHNS and CDR2 SASEGT. The CDR3 covers 16 residues. The germline V and J ends were trimmed by 7 bases and 5 bases, with 21 bases remaining between them. On this clone: Its target is not known.

Overall study findings and caveats: Benign nodules were reported to have significantly lower TCR beta diversity than malignant thyroid tumors, in blood and tumor.

Every patient underwent thyroid surgery untreated. The sequence was collected from a male donor with papillary thyroid cancer or a benign thyroid nodule (not recorded which). Some clones in this sample may be carry-over from other donors' samples. This chain joins TRBV6-1 and TRBJ1-3; no firm D call. Material for sequencing was tumor tissue. The CDR3 spells CASTQGRGGGRNTIYF. The CDR3 DNA reads TGTGCCAGCACCCAAGGCCGAGGCGGAGGGCGAAACACCATATATTTT.